This TCR beta chain was profiled in a study of blood T cell repertoires in COVID-19 (dated by TCRdb to about 2020). As for the study more broadly: The collaborator samples originated in the United States, Italy and Spain and spanned the acute and convalescent phases of COVID-19. The prospective study material was composed of cDNA or gDNA derived from T cells, B-cell-depleted T cells, or PBMCs. Subjects who had been exposed to COVID-19, were actively infected with it, or had recovered from it provided the deeply sampled blood TCRbeta repertoires that made up the dataset. A freely available public database, intended as a resource for researchers studying the immune response to SARS-CoV-2, is where the repertoires were released. The samples were drawn from the first 160 participants of the ongoing ImmuneRACE study and from 1,254 subjects provided by 6 global collaborators. A de-identified subject ID, COVID-19 status, age in years and sex were almost always included in the sample metadata. Where available, HLA class I and class II types were taken from metadata supplied by the sample provider and were not determined by assay-based typing.

As to this clone: Its antigen target is currently unknown. Base qualities were left out, and no much larger clone turns up one base away.

Collaborating institutions collected whole blood in K2EDTA tubes following their own protocols. For TCRbeta analysis, collaborators shipped samples in one of three forms: frozen whole blood, isolated PBMCs, or DNA extracted from either of those sample types. Results the study describes overall, beyond this receptor: The quantity of clinical and demographic metadata differed by source and by participant and was supplied without curation.

TCRbeta CDR3 regions were amplified from genomic DNA by means of the immunoSEQ Assay, a bias-controlled multiplex PCR. Turning to the authors' computational methods: The number of nucleated cells in each sample was estimated by amplification of reference gene primers within the assay. To quantify the absolute abundance of each unique TCRbeta CDR3 rearrangement, sequence reads were collapsed and filtered. For each sample, productive Simpson clonality was calculated as the square root of Simpson's diversity index over productive rearrangements. TCRdb took over this immuneACCESS table, retaining in-frame rearrangements with V and J assigned. Such tables are incomplete; in checked studies, under half of the missing clones stem from an unresolved V gene, and the remainder is unexplained. The D gene and trimming were derived from the DNA, and the V and J assignments and clone size from that table. The sample contains 410,000 or so clones, 86% of them found a single time. Of the sample, around 1.4% falls within the top ten clones.

The germline V gene provides CDR1 MGHDK and CDR2 SYGVNS. V is pared back by 1 base and J by 0 bases, with 7 bases lying between the germline termini. The cysteine opens and the phenylalanine closes a CDR3 of 15 amino acids. The entry retains the CDR3 DNA only, 45 bases that are in frame from base 1. This receptor chain uses TRBV25-1 and TRBJ1-3; the D gene lacks a confident call. The source material was peripheral blood. The receptor was isolated from a woman aged 25 to 39 with active or convalescent COVID-19. The sequenced DNA is TGTGCCAGCAGTGAATTGGCACACTCTGGAAACACCATATATTTT. It specifies CASSELAHSGNTIYF.